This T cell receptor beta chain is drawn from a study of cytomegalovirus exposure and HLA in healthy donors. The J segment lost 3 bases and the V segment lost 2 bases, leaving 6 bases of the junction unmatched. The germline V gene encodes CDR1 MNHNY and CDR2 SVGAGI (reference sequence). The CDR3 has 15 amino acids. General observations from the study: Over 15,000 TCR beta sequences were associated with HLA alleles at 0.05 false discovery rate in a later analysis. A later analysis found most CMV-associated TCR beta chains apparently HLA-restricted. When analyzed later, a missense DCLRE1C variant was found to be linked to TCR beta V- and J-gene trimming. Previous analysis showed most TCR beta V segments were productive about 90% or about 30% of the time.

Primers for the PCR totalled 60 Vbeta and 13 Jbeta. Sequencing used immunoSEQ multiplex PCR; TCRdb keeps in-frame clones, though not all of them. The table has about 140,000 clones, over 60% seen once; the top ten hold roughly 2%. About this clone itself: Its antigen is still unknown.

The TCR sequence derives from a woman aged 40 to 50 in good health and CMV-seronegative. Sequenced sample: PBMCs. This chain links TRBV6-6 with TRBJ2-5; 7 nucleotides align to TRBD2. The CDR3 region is CASSYASRGEETQYF. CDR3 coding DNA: TGTGCCAGCAGTTACGCTTCCCGGGGGGAAGAGACCCAGTACTTC.